Listed here are 31 T cell receptor beta chains from one sample, sequenced in a study of T cells in Graves' hyperthyroidism and ophthalmopathy. There were TCR beta CDR3 regions amplified from RNA transcripts. HTBI primers were used for first-round RT-PCR of the TCR CDR3. One entry per CDR3 protein results from TCRdb running MiXCR on the multiplex PCR reads. The table shows approximately 300,000 distinct CDR3 sequences, with around a fifth occurring only once. Material for sequencing was blood. The source is a man aged 45-65 years with Graves' ophthalmopathy.

The rearrangement joins TRBV20-1 to TRBJ1-6; 10 nucleotides match TRBD1. Germline trimming cut 3 bases from V and 7 bases from J; bases unmatched to any gene: 3. This CDR3 is built from 14 residues. Per germline, CDR1 DFQATT and CDR2 SNEGSKA (reference sequence). This CDR3 is CSARPGQGNSPLHF. The CDR3 DNA follows: TGCAGTGCTAGGCCGGGACAGGGGAATTCACCCCTCCACTTT.

This clonotype was seen ten or more times. The chain uses TRBV2 and TRBJ2-1; 10 nucleotides line up with TRBD2. Germline CDR1 reads SNHLY; CDR2 reads FYNNEI. This CDR3 is 17 amino acids long. The V gene end was trimmed by 6 bases and the J gene end by 7 bases; junction bases not matched to a gene: 15. CDR3 protein: CASRERRLAGLQNEQFF. CDR3 coding DNA: TGTGCCAGCAGGGAACGCCGACTAGCGGGTTTACAAAATGAGCAGTTCTTC.

This clonotype appeared many times. The chain is built from TRBV5-5 and TRBJ2-1, with 11 bases lining up with TRBD2. The V gene's germline CDR1 is SGHKS and CDR2 YYEKEE (reference sequence). This CDR3 has 18 residues. The ends lost 2 bases at V and 8 bases at J; junction bases unmatched: 15. CDR3 in DNA: TGTGCCAGCAGCTTTACTACTAGCGGGAGCCCAAGAGGGTATGAGCAGTTCTTC. Translating gives CASSFTTSGSPRGYEQFF.

This clonotype has more than one count but fewer than ten. The V call is TRBV5-1, the J call TRBJ2-1; 9 bases agree with TRBD2. Unmatched junction bases numbered 7, after V lost 0 bases and J lost 3 bases. The CDR3 runs 17 residues. Germline-derived CDR1 and CDR2 are SGHRS and YFSETQ. Here the CDR3 DNA reads TGCGCCAGCAGCTTGGATCCTAGCGGGACCGGCTACAATGAGCAGTTCTTC. Its translation: CASSLDPSGTGYNEQFF.

This chain uses TRBV14 with TRBJ2-7; D assignment may be TRBD1 or TRBD2 (5 bases each). Germline CDR1 and CDR2: SGHDN and FVKESK. The CDR3 sequence is 15 residues long. Trimming removed 0 bases at V and 3 bases at J, with 12 bases between. CDR3 nucleotide sequence: TGTGCCAGCAGCCAAGAGGTGGGACGCTTCTACGAGCAGTACTTC. Translation: CASSQEVGRFYEQYF.

About this clonotype itself: A much larger clone lies a single base off, so this may be a read error. The rearrangement links TRBV18 to TRBJ2-5, with TRBD2 identical over 11 bases. CDR3 size: 14 residues. Germline CDR1 reads KGHSH; CDR2 reads LQKENI. CDR3: CASSSTSGRETQHF. CDR3 coding DNA: TGTGCCAGCTCATCCACTAGCGGGAGAGAGACCCAGCACTTC. The full variable domain, rest sourced from reference TRBV18 and TRBJ2-5, is NAGVMQNPRHLVRRRGQEARLRCSPMKGHSHVYWYRQLPEEGLKFMVYLQKENIIDESGMPKERFSAEFPKEGPSILRIQQVVRGDSAAYFCASSSTSGRETQHFGPGTRLLVL.

This clonotype was detected many times. This sequence joins TRBV7-3 and TRBJ2-5; D is unresolved. Germline values: CDR1 SGHTA, CDR2 FQGTGA. The CDR3 totals 13 residues. V gave up 5 bases and J gave up 1 base, with 8 bases separating them. Here the CDR3 reads CASSPGAQETQYF. CDR3 DNA: TGTGCCAGCAGCCCCGGAGCCCAAGAGACCCAGTACTTC.

V is TRBV29-1 and J is TRBJ2-2, with a tentative D call TRBD2 (6 bases). CDR3 size: 12 residues. Germline V CDR1 and CDR2: SQVTM, ANQGSEA. V dropped 5 bases and J dropped 7 bases, with 11 bases sitting between them. The CDR3 DNA sequence: TGCAGCGTTAGACGGGGGAACGGGGAGCTGTTTTTT. Amino acid sequence: CSVRRGNGELFF.

As to this clonotype: One base away lies a much larger clone, so this may be a sequencing read error. This chain joins TRBV30 and TRBJ2-2; 9 bases line up with TRBD1. This CDR3 is built from 15 residues. The germline gives CDR1 GTSNPN, CDR2 SVGIG (reference sequence). The CDR3 DNA follows: TGTGCCTGGAGGTTACAGGGGGCGCCGGCCGGGGAGCTGGTTTTT. This encodes CAWRLQGAPAGELVF.

The table lists this clonotype with many counts. The genes are TRBV6-1 and TRBJ2-7, with a weak D call TRBD1 (5 bases). Germline CDR1 reads MNHNS; CDR2 reads SASEGT. The V and J ends lost 6 bases and 2 bases respectively, with 11 bases between them. CDR3 length: 13 amino acids. The CDR3 protein is CASSVSRAYEQYF. CDR3 DNA: TGTGCCAGCAGCGTCTCCAGGGCCTACGAGCAGTACTTC.

The rearrangement joins TRBV2 to TRBJ1-4; a weak D match, TRBD1 (6 bases). The CDR3 has 16 residues. The ends were cut back, 6 bases at V and 0 bases at J, with 14 bases in the middle. Germline V gives CDR1 SNHLY, CDR2 FYNNEI. CDR3 in amino acids: CASSKRGGATNEKLFF. In DNA form, the CDR3 reads TGTGCCAGCAGCAAAAGGGGGGGGGCAACTAATGAAAAACTGTTTTTT.

This clonotype was detected many times. The chain combines TRBV28 with TRBJ1-6; TRBD1 agrees at 9 bases. The CDR3 spans 17 residues. After removal of 3 bases from V and 9 bases from J, the junction contained 12 bases not matched to a gene. In germline, CDR1 is MDHEN, CDR2 SYDVKM. CDR3 in DNA: TGTGCCAGCAGTTTCCCCAGAAGGACAGGGGAGCGTTCACCCCTCCACTTT. This sequence encodes CASSFPRRTGERSPLHF.

This clonotype was observed at least ten times. The rearrangement uses TRBV3-1 and TRBJ1-1; D ambiguous. This CDR3 has 14 amino acids. The V and J ends lost 0 bases and 1 base respectively, with 6 bases between them. CDR1 is LGHDT and CDR2 is YNNKEL in the germline V gene (reference sequence). The CDR3 DNA is TGTGCCAGCAGCCAAGAACCAGCGAACACTGAAGCTTTCTTT. Protein sequence: CASSQEPANTEAFF. Full variable domain (remainder filled in from reference TRBV3-1 and TRBJ1-1): DTAVSQTPKYLVTQMGNDKSIKCEQNLGHDTMYWYKQDSKKFLKIMFSYNNKELIINETVPNRFSPKSPDKAHLNLHINSLELGDSAVYFCASSQEPANTEAFFGQGTRLTVV.

This clonotype showed up many times. The chain recombines TRBV6-1 with TRBJ2-7, with D unclear. The CDR3 runs 11 residues. Germline CDR1 and CDR2: MNHNS and SASEGT. Trimming pared 3 bases from V and 6 bases from J, leaving 6 bases between. The CDR3, as DNA: TGTGCCAGCAGTGACAGTTCCGAGCAGTACTTC. Translation gives CASSDSSEQYF.

The chain uses TRBV19 and TRBJ1-5; D remains ambiguous. CDR3 length: 15 residues. V was pared by 3 bases and J by 0 bases, with 9 bases between. From germline, CDR1 is LNHDA and CDR2 SQIVND (reference sequence). As DNA, the CDR3 is TGTGCCAGTAGTATCGGGGAACATAGCAATCAGCCCCAGCATTTT. Protein sequence: CASSIGEHSNQPQHF.

In this sample, this clonotype turned up a few times. This sequence joins TRBV6-1 and TRBJ2-1; D unresolved. The CDR3 consists of 13 residues. V was pared by 6 bases and J by 5 bases, with 11 bases between. The germline gives CDR1 MNHNS, CDR2 SASEGT. The CDR3 DNA follows: TGTGCCAGCAGCACAAGCCAAAACAATGAGCAGTTCTTC. This translates into CASSTSQNNEQFF.

This clonotype was seen at least ten times. J is TRBJ1-2 and V is TRBV7-2; D is unresolved. The V gene's germline CDR1 is SGHTA and CDR2 FQGNSA. Trimming stripped 5 bases from V and 7 bases from J, with 14 bases between. The CDR3 contains 13 residues. The CDR3: CASSRTGRSGYTF. Written as DNA, the CDR3 is TGTGCCAGCAGCCGTACCGGGAGAAGTGGCTACACCTTC.

CDR3 nucleotide sequence: TGTGCCACCGCTTCAGGAGGAGAGACCCAGTACTTC. As protein: CATASGGETQYF. The chain has TRBV15 and TRBJ2-5; D may be TRBD2 (5 bases). The germline V gene has CDR1 LNHNV and CDR2 YYDKDF (reference sequence). Trimming removed 8 bases at V and 4 bases at J, with 11 bases between. The CDR3 spans 12 residues.

The CDR3 reads CASSLDSTTDTQYF. The CDR3 DNA reads as TGCGCCAGCAGCTTGGACTCGACCACAGATACGCAGTATTTT. The chain joins TRBV5-1 to TRBJ2-3; D uncertain. V was cut by 0 bases and J by 2 bases, with 7 bases left in between. The CDR3 sequence is 14 residues long. Germline loops: CDR1 SGHRS, CDR2 YFSETQ.

This clonotype was seen many times. The V call is TRBV11-2, the J call TRBJ2-7; TRBD1 matches 9 bases. V trimming: 5 bases; J trimming: 6 bases; junction bases outside the gene matches: 8. Germline CDR1 SGHAT, CDR2 FQNNGV. The CDR3 loop spans 14 amino acids. CDR3 in DNA: TGTGCCAGCAGCCCGGGGACAGGGCTGAGCGAGCAGTACTTC. Translation: CASSPGTGLSEQYF.

This clonotype appeared a few times. In DNA form, the CDR3 reads TGTGCCAGCACTATTAATCGGGAGACTGAAGCTTTCTTT. It specifies CASTINRETEAFF. The chain recombines TRBV6-1 with TRBJ1-1; unclear D gene. Looked up from germline, CDR1 is MNHNS and CDR2 is SASEGT. The CDR3 is made up of 13 amino acids. Trimming cost V 7 bases and J 5 bases, with 14 bases left between them.

V is TRBV3-1 and J is TRBJ2-1; D may be TRBD1 or TRBD2 (5 bases each). V was trimmed by 0 bases and J by 4 bases, leaving 22 bases between them. This CDR3 comprises 19 residues. In germline, CDR1 is LGHDT, CDR2 YNNKEL (reference sequence). CDR3 residues: CASSQDSSSVYRGYNEQFF. The CDR3 DNA is TGTGCCAGCAGCCAAGATTCGAGTAGCGTCTATAGGGGTTACAATGAGCAGTTCTTC.

The chain has TRBV6-2 or TRBV6-3 and TRBJ2-1; D unclear. Germline V gene data show CDR1 as MNHEY and CDR2 as SVGEGT. Trimming removed 7 bases from V and 10 bases from J, with 11 bases in between. The CDR3 runs to 11 residues. CDR3 nucleotides: TGTGCCAGCACCTCTTCTGGCGAGCAGTTCTTC. Its translation: CASTSSGEQFF.

This clonotype was recorded many times. The rearrangement links TRBV2 to TRBJ2-5, with TRBD1 identical over 7 bases. The CDR3 runs 13 residues. Germline V gives CDR1 SNHLY, CDR2 FYNNEI. V trimming: 8 bases; J trimming: 2 bases; junction bases outside the gene matches: 5. The CDR3 loop reads CASAGTEQETQYF. CDR3 nucleotide sequence: TGTGCCAGCGCCGGGACAGAACAAGAGACCCAGTACTTC.

This clonotype was recorded many times. The V and J genes are TRBV20-1 and TRBJ2-3; 14 positions match TRBD2. This CDR3 is built from 16 residues. CDR1 DFQATT and CDR2 SNEGSKA come from the germline V gene (reference sequence). V shed 6 bases, J shed 4 bases, and the junction held 9 bases outside the gene matches. The CDR3, as DNA: TGCAGTGCGACCGGGACTAGCGGGAGAAGCGCAGATACGCAGTATTTT. It translates to CSATGTSGRSADTQYF.

This clonotype was picked up many times. The chain couples TRBV28 to TRBJ2-1, with D perhaps TRBD2 (6 bases). Trimming took off 4 bases at V and 9 bases at J, with 19 bases between the two ends. Germline V gene lookup returns CDR1 MDHEN and CDR2 SYDVKM. The CDR3 covers 15 residues. The CDR3: CASSSPVAVNTEQFF. The CDR3 DNA is TGTGCCAGCAGTTCGCCGGTAGCGGTAAACACTGAGCAGTTCTTC.

This clonotype was seen many times. The chain carries TRBV12-3 or TRBV12-4 and TRBJ1-5; TRBD1 might be the D (6 bases). The CDR3 is made up of 15 amino acids. V was clipped by 5 bases and J by 5 bases, with 16 bases between them. In DNA form, the CDR3 reads TGTGCCAGCAGTCACAGGGATTTGGGGGATCAGCCCCAGCATTTT. This codes for CASSHRDLGDQPQHF.

The chain links TRBV7-8 to TRBJ2-2; TRBD2 agrees at 9 bases. Germline V gene lookup returns CDR1 SGHVS and CDR2 FQNEAQ. J gave up 5 bases and V 4 bases, and 11 bases lay outside the gene matches. This CDR3 spans 17 amino acids. The CDR3 is CASSYSGGRAGTGELFF. The CDR3 DNA reads as TGTGCCAGCAGCTATAGCGGCGGGAGGGCGGGGACCGGGGAGCTGTTTTTT.

This clonotype was observed a handful of times. The chain links TRBV5-6 to TRBJ1-1; D not certain. CDR1 and CDR2 (germline): SGHDT, YYEEEE. This CDR3 region has 12 residues. Trimming took 4 bases from V and 8 from J, leaving 12 bases between them. CDR3 protein: CASSLTGREAFF. The CDR3 coding sequence is TGTGCCAGCAGCCTGACGGGGAGGGAAGCTTTCTTT.

The CDR3 spells CASSHSYNEQFF. The CDR3 nucleotides are TGTGCCAGCAGCCATTCTTACAATGAGCAGTTCTTC. The V and J genes are TRBV6-2 or TRBV6-3 and TRBJ2-1; D is unclear. In germline, CDR1 is MNHEY, CDR2 SVGEGT. The CDR3 has 12 amino acids. V was cut by 6 bases and J by 4 bases, with 7 bases left in between.

The genes are TRBV20-1 and TRBJ1-6; no definite D call. The CDR3 length is 16 residues. CDR1 and CDR2 (germline): DFQATT, SNEGSKA (reference sequence). V lost 0 bases and J 7 bases, leaving 16 bases between the germline ends. CDR3 sequence (DNA): TGCAGTGCTAGAGACGCCACCTCTGCGGGAAATTCACCCCTCCACTTT. Its protein product is CSARDATSAGNSPLHF.